This paragraph reports one T cell receptor beta chain. Antigen specificity is unknown. Assay execution proceeded at the deep level. As processed by the authors: Filtering of immunoSEQ junctional sequences could not match full-length read filtering. TCRdb's copy holds only in-frame clones and misses some; the assay was immunoSEQ multiplex PCR. V and J calls and clone size are copied from that table; D and trimming were computed from the DNA. This sample carries around 1.1 million clones, roughly 74% of them seen once, and the ten largest clones take 0.6% to 0.75%. The data were taken from a study of shared clonotypes between healthy human individuals. Overall study: Three plates each covered CD4 naive and memory; CD8 naive two, CD8 memory one. General study results and limits: Generally, naive subsets (rather than memory subsets) showed larger estimated richness.

The CDR3 sequence is 16 residues long. Trimming left V 1 base short and J 0 bases short, with 10 bases between. CDR1 is SGHTA, CDR2 FQGNSA, per germline. Sequenced material: memory CD4+ T cells from PBMCs. Indicated subset: CD45RA-negative fraction. The chain is built from TRBV7-2 and TRBJ2-1; D gene unclear. This clonotype was sampled from a man between 18 and 29 years old in good health. Some clones in this sample may be carry-over from other donors' samples. The CDR3 loop reads CASSLVIGRSYNEQFF. The DNA of the CDR3 is TGTGCCAGCAGCTTAGTCATAGGCCGCTCCTACAATGAGCAGTTCTTC.